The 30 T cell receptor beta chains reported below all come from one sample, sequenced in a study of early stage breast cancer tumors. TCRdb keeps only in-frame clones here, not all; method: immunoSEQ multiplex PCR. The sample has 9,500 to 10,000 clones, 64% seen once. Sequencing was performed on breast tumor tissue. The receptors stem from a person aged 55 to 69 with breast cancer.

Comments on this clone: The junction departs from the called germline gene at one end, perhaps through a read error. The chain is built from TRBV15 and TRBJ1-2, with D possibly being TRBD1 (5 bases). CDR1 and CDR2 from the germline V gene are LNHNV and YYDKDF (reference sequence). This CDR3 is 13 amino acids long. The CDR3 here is CATSRDKGRPIAF. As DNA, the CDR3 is TGTGCCACCAGCAGAGATAAGGGACGCCCCATCGCCTTC.

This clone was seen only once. DNA of the CDR3: TGTGCCAGCAGCTTGGGGACAGGGGGGTCCCTTGAAAAACTGTTTTTT. Its protein is CASSLGTGGSLEKLFF. The chain is built from TRBV7-9 and TRBJ1-4; 11 bases are shared with TRBD1. V shed 3 bases and J 7 bases; nucleotides not matched to a gene: 7. The germline V gene has CDR1 SEHNR and CDR2 FQNEAQ (reference sequence). This CDR3 spans 16 amino acids.

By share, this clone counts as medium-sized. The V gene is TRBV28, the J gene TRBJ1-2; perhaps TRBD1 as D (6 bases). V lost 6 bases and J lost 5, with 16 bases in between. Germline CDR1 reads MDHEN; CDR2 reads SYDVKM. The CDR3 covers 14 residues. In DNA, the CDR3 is TGTGCCAGCAGCCTGGTACAGGGTGGGTATGGCTACACCTTC. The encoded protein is CASSLVQGGYGYTF.

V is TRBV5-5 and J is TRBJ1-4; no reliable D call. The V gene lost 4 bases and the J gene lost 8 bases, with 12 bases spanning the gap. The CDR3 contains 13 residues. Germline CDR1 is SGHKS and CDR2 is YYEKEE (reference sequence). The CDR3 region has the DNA TGTGCCAGCAGCCGTTCAACCGTAGAAAAACTGTTTTTT. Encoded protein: CASSRSTVEKLFF.

This CDR3 reads CASSMYPESRTYGYTF. Here the CDR3 DNA reads TGTGCCAGCAGCATGTATCCTGAATCTCGAACCTATGGCTACACCTTC. V gene TRBV7-6 combines with J gene TRBJ1-2; no reliable D call. V was trimmed by 5 bases and J by 4 bases, leaving 20 bases between them. There are 16 residues in the CDR3. In germline, CDR1 is SGHVS, CDR2 FNYEAQ.

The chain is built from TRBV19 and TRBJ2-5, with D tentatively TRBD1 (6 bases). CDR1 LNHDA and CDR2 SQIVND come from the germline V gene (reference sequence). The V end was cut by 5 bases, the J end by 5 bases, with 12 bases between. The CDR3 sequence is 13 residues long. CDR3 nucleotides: TGTGCCAGTAGTTCAGGGGTGAGGGAGACCCAGTACTTC. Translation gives CASSSGVRETQYF.

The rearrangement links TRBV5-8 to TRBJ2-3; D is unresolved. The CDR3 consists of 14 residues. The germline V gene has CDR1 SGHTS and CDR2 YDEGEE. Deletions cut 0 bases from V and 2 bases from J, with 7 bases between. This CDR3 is CASSLETSTDTQYF. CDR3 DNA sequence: TGTGCCAGCAGCTTGGAAACCTCCACAGATACGCAGTATTTT.

The CDR3, as DNA: TGTGCCAGCACCCGGAGCCAGAACAATCAGCCCCAGCATTTT. Translation gives CASTRSQNNQPQHF. The chain uses TRBV2 and TRBJ1-5; D unresolved. Germline assignment: CDR1 SNHLY and CDR2 FYNNEI. V lost 7 bases to trimming and J lost 3 bases, with 13 bases between them. The CDR3 length is 14 residues.

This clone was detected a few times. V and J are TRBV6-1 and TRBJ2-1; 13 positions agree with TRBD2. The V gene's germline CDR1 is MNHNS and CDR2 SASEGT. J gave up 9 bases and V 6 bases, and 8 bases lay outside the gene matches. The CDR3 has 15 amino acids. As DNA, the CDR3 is TGTGCCAGCAGAGAACTAGCGGGAGGGGGGAGTGAGCAGTTCTTC. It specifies CASRELAGGGSEQFF.

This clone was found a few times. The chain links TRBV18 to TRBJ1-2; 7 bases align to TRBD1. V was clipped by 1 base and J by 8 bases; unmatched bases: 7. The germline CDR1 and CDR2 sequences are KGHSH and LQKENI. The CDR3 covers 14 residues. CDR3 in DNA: TGTGCCAGCTCACCACGAGGACAGGACGACGGCTACACCTTC. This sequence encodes CASSPRGQDDGYTF.

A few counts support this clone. The CDR3 nucleotides read TGTGCCATCAACACTGCCGGGCAGCGGGACTATGGCTACACCTTC. Encoded protein: CAINTAGQRDYGYTF. The V gene is TRBV10-3, the J gene TRBJ1-2; D unresolved. Germline V gives CDR1 ENHRY, CDR2 SYGVKD. The CDR3 runs to 15 residues. V was cut by 7 bases and J by 3 bases, with 18 bases left in between.

The CDR3 region has the DNA TGTGCCAGCTCACGCGGGACAGGGACTTACGAGCAGTACTTC. Its protein is CASSRGTGTYEQYF. The genes are TRBV18 and TRBJ2-7; 9 nucleotides agree with TRBD1. V lost 4 bases and J lost 4; bases outside the gene matches: 5. The CDR3 runs 14 residues. Germline CDR1 reads KGHSH; CDR2 reads LQKENI.

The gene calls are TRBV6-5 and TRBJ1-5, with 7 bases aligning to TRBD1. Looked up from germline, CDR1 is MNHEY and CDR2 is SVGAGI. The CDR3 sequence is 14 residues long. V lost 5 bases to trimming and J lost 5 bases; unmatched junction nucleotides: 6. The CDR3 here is CASSLRQGHQPQHF. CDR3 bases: TGTGCCAGCAGTCTTAGACAGGGTCATCAGCCCCAGCATTTT.

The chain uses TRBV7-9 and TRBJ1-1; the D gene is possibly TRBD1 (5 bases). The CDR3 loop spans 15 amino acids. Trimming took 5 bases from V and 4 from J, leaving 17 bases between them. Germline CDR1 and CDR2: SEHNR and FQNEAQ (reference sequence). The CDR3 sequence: CASSPREGRFTEAFF. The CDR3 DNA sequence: TGTGCCAGCAGCCCGAGGGAGGGGCGATTCACTGAAGCTTTCTTT.

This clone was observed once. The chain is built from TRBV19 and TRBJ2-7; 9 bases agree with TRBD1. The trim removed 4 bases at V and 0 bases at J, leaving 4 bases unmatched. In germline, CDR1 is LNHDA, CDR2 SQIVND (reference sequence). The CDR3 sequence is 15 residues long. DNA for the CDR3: TGTGCCAGTAGTACCGGGACAGGGAGCTCCTACGAGCAGTACTTC. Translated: CASSTGTGSSYEQYF.

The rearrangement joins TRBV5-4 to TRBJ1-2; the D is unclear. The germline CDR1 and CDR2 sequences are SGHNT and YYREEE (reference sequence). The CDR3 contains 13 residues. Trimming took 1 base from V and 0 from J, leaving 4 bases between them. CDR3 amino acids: CASSLQTNYGYTF. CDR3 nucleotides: TGTGCCAGCAGCTTGCAGACTAACTATGGCTACACCTTC.

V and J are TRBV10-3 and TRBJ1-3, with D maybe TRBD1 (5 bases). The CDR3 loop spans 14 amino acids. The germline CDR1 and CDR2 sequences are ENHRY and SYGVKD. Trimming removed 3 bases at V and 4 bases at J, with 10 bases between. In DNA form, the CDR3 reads TGTGCCATCAGTGAAGCAGGGAGGGGAAACACCATATATTTT. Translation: CAISEAGRGNTIYF.

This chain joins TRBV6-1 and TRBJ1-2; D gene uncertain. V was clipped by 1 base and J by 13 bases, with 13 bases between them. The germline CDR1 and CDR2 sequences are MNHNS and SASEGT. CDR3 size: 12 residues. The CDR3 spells CASSEVGGIGTF. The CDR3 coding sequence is TGTGCCAGCAGTGAAGTCGGCGGTATCGGCACCTTC.

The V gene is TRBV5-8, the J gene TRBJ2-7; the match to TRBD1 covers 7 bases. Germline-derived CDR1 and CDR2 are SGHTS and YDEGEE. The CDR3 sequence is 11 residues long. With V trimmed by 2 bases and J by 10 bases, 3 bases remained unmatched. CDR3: CASSLGTAQYF. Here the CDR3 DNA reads TGTGCCAGCAGCTTAGGGACAGCACAGTACTTC.

DNA of the CDR3: TGCAGCGTCCGGGACAGGGGCACAGATACGCAGTATTTT. Translation: CSVRDRGTDTQYF. The chain recombines TRBV29-1 with TRBJ2-3, with 9 bases fitting TRBD1. The CDR3 extends over 13 amino acids. Germline lookup yields CDR1 SQVTM and CDR2 ANQGSEA. The junction had 2 bases not matched to a gene; V was cut back by 6 bases and J by 1 base.

As DNA, the CDR3 is TGTGCCAGCAGGGTCAGAAATAGCAATCAGCCCCAGCATTTT. Its translation is CASRVRNSNQPQHF. This rearrangement joins TRBV2 to TRBJ1-5, with no clear D. V lost 6 bases to trimming and J lost 0 bases, with 9 bases between them. The germline V gene encodes CDR1 SNHLY and CDR2 FYNNEI. The CDR3 is 14 amino acids.

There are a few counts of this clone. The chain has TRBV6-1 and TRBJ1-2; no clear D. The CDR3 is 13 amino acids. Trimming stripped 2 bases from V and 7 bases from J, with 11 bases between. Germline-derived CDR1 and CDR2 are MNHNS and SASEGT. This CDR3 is CASSERKGTGYTF. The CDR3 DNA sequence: TGTGCCAGCAGTGAACGTAAGGGTACTGGCTACACCTTC.

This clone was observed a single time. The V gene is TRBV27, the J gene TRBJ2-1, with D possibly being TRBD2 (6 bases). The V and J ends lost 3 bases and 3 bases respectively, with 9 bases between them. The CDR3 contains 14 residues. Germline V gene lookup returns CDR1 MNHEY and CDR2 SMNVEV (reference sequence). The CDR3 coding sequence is TGTGCCAGCAGTTTGTTAGCGGACTACAATGAGCAGTTCTTC. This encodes CASSLLADYNEQFF.

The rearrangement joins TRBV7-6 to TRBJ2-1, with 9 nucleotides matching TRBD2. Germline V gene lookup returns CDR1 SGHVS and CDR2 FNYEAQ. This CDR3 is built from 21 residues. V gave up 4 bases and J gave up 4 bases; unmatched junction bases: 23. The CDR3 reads CASSYKPRGLAGGPMYNEQFF. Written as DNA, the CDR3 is TGTGCCAGCAGCTACAAACCAAGGGGCTTGGCGGGGGGGCCCATGTACAATGAGCAGTTCTTC.

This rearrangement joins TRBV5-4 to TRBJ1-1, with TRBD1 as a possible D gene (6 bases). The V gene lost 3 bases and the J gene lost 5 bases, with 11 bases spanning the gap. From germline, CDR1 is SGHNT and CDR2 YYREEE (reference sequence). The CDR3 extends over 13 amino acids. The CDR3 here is CASSSGEETEAFF. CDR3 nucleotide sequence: TGTGCCAGCAGCTCAGGGGAGGAAACTGAAGCTTTCTTT.

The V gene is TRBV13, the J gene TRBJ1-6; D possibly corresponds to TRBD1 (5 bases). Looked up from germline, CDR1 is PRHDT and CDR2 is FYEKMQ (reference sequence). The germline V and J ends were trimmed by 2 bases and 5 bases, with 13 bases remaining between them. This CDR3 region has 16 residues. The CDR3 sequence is CASSLQGSGDNSPLHF. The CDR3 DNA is TGTGCCAGCAGCTTACAGGGATCGGGCGATAATTCACCCCTCCACTTT.

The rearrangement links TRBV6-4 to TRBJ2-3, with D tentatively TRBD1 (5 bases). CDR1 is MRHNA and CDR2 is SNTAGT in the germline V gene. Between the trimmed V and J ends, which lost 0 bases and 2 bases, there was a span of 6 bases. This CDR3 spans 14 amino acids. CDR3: CASSDSGVTDTQYF. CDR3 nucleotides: TGTGCCAGCAGTGACTCAGGGGTCACAGATACGCAGTATTTT.

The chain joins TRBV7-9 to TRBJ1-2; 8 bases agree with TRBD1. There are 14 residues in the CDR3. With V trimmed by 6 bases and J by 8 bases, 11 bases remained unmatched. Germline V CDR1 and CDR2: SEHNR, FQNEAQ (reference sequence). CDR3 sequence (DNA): TGTGCCAGCAGTGGCGGACAGGGAATGGGGGGCTACACCTTC. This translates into CASSGGQGMGGYTF.

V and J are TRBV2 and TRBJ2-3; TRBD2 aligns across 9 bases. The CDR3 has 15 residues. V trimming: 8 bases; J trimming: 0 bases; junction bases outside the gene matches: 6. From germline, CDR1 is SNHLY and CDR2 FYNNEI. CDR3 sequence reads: CASGLGLASTDTQYF. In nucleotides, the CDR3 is TGTGCCAGCGGACTCGGACTAGCGAGCACAGATACGCAGTATTTT.

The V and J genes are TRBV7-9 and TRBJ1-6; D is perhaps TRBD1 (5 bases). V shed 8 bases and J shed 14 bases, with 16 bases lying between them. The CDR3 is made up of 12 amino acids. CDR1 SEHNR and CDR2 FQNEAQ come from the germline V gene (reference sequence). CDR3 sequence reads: CASAIDQGALHF. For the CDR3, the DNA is TGTGCCAGCGCCATCGATCAGGGCGCCCTCCACTTT.